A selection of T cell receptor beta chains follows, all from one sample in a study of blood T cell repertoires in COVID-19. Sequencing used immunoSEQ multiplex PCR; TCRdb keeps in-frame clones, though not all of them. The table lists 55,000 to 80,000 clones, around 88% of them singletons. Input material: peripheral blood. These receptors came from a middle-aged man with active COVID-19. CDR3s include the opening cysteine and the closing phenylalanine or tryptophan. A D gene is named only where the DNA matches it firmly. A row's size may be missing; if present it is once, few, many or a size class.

CATSGGPGTGAEKLFF TGTGCCACCAGCGGAGGCCCCGGGACAGGGGCTGAAAAACTGTTTTTT NA 16 TRBD1 TRBJ1-4 TRBV15
CASSLYATDSGNTIYF TGTGCCAGCAGCCTTTACGCCACTGACTCTGGAAACACCATATATTTT NA 16 NA TRBJ1-3 TRBV5-6
CASSLGQGQTQYF TGCGCCAGCAGCTTGGGACAGGGCCAGACCCAGTACTTC NA 13 TRBD1 TRBJ2-5 TRBV5-1
CASSLVGANYEQYF TGTGCCAGCAGCTTAGTAGGGGCCAACTACGAGCAGTACTTC NA 14 NA TRBJ2-7 TRBV7-2
CASSHRRVGSYEQYF TGTGCCAGCAGCCACCGCAGGGTTGGGTCCTACGAGCAGTACTTC few 15 NA TRBJ2-7 TRBV7-8
CASSLQGPGNTIYF TGTGCCAGCAGCCTCCAGGGTCCTGGAAACACCATATATTTT NA 14 NA TRBJ1-3 TRBV3-1/TRBV3-2
CASSLGPAATDSNGYTF TGTGCCAGCAGCTTAGGGCCCGCCGCGACAGACAGTAATGGCTACACCTTC NA 17 NA TRBJ1-2 TRBV7-3
CASRSGVGELFF TGTGCCTCACGGTCAGGGGTCGGGGAGCTGTTTTTT NA 12 NA TRBJ2-2 TRBV6-5
CASSQDPSRGGYTF TGTGCCAGCAGCCAAGATCCTTCTAGGGGTGGCTACACCTTC NA 14 NA TRBJ1-2 TRBV3-1/TRBV3-2
CASSLDSTGWEQYF TGTGCCAGCAGCTTAGATTCGACAGGCTGGGAGCAGTACTTC NA 14 NA TRBJ2-7 TRBV7-8
CASSPGVAVNEQFF TGTGCCAGCTCACCAGGGGTAGCGGTAAATGAGCAGTTCTTC NA 14 NA TRBJ2-1 TRBV18
CASSLGMPGGPEETQYF TGTGCCAGCAGCTTGGGTATGCCGGGAGGGCCGGAAGAGACCCAGTACTTC NA 17 TRBD2 TRBJ2-5 TRBV11-3
CASSVDSSGSEQFF TGTGCCAGCAGCGTAGACTCCTCAGGCAGTGAGCAGTTCTTC NA 14 NA TRBJ2-1 TRBV9
CASSVGGGHPNTEAFF TGTGCCAGCAGCGTAGGGGGGGGACACCCGAACACTGAAGCTTTCTTT NA 16 NA TRBJ1-1 TRBV9
CASSGSGYNEQFF TGTGCCAGCAGCGGTAGCGGATACAATGAGCAGTTCTTC NA 13 NA TRBJ2-1 TRBV11-2
CASSQGTSYEQYF TGCGCCAGCAGCCAAGGGACTTCCTACGAGCAGTACTTC NA 13 NA TRBJ2-7 TRBV5-1
CASSRRTSGGASSTDTQYF TGTGCCAGCAGCCGACGGACTAGCGGGGGGGCCTCGAGCACAGATACGCAGTATTTT NA 19 TRBD2 TRBJ2-3 TRBV3-1/TRBV3-2
CASSGLAGDTQYF TGTGCCAGCAGCGGGCTTGCAGGGGATACGCAGTATTTT NA 13 NA TRBJ2-3 TRBV6-2/TRBV6-3
CAWNQGSYSYEQYF TGTGCCTGGAATCAGGGATCCTACTCCTACGAGCAGTACTTC NA 14 NA TRBJ2-7 TRBV30
CASSDSLTSGGYEQFF TGTGCCAGCAGTGATTCCCTGACTAGCGGGGGATATGAGCAGTTCTTC NA 16 TRBD2 TRBJ2-1 TRBV6-4
CASSQDWPGTSGRASSYNEQFF TGCGCCAGCAGCCAAGATTGGCCCGGGACTAGCGGGAGGGCCAGCTCCTACAATGAGCAGTTCTTC NA 22 TRBD2 TRBJ2-1 TRBV4-3
CASSLGAETGELFF TGCGCCAGCAGCTTGGGTGCGGAAACCGGGGAGCTGTTTTTT once 14 NA TRBJ2-2 TRBV5-1
CASSLAGAGPYEQYF TGTGCCAGCAGCTTGGCGGGAGCGGGACCCTACGAGCAGTACTTC NA 15 TRBD2 TRBJ2-7 TRBV5-4
CASSTTGSSEAFF TGTGCCAGCAGCACAACAGGGTCCAGTGAAGCTTTCTTT NA 13 NA TRBJ1-1 TRBV11-3
CASSRNGLVHEQYF TGTGCCAGCAGTCGGAACGGACTAGTCCACGAGCAGTACTTC NA 14 TRBD2 TRBJ2-7 TRBV27
CASSAPGQFKLFF TGTGCCAGCAGTGCCCCGGGACAGTTTAAACTGTTTTTT NA 13 TRBD1 TRBJ1-4 TRBV27
CASSLIISGNVDTGELFF TGCGCCAGCAGCTTGATCATAAGCGGGAATGTAGACACCGGGGAGCTGTTTTTT once 18 TRBD2 TRBJ2-2 TRBV5-1
CASRTGGAQADTQYF TGTGCCAGCAGGACCGGGGGGGCCCAGGCAGATACGCAGTATTTT NA 15 TRBD2 TRBJ2-3 TRBV6-5
CASSAQMNTEAFF TGTGCCAGCAGCGCCCAGATGAACACTGAAGCTTTCTTT once 13 NA TRBJ1-1 TRBV9
CASSQEYVGSSGANVLTF TGCGCCAGCAGCCAAGAATACGTGGGCAGCTCTGGGGCCAACGTCCTGACTTTC few 18 NA TRBJ2-6 TRBV4-3
CASSSRDSEPYNEQFF TGTGCCAGCAGCTCCCGGGACAGTGAGCCTTACAATGAGCAGTTCTTC NA 16 TRBD1 TRBJ2-1 TRBV5-5
CASSLQRENTGELFF TGCGCCAGCAGCTTGCAGCGGGAGAACACCGGGGAGCTGTTTTTT once 15 TRBD2 TRBJ2-2 TRBV5-1
CASSPRTGTAYNEQFF TGTGCCAGCAGCCCCCGAACCGGGACAGCGTACAATGAGCAGTTCTTC NA 16 TRBD1 TRBJ2-1 TRBV5-5
CASNSGDMNTEAFF TGTGCCAGCAACTCCGGGGACATGAACACTGAAGCTTTCTTT few 14 NA TRBJ1-1 TRBV5-8
CATSRDRGGNTIYF TGTGCCACCAGCAGAGATCGGGGTGGAAACACCATATATTTT NA 14 NA TRBJ1-3 TRBV15
CASTGSGFLAKNIQYF TGTGCCAGCACAGGATCGGGGTTCTTAGCCAAAAACATTCAGTACTTC once 16 NA TRBJ2-4 TRBV28
CASSNLAGASTDTQYF TGTGCCAGCAGCAACCTAGCGGGGGCTAGCACAGATACGCAGTATTTT NA 16 TRBD2 TRBJ2-3 TRBV7-3
CASSPSTDTQYF TGTGCCAGCAGTCCTAGCACAGATACGCAGTATTTT NA 12 NA TRBJ2-3 TRBV27
CASSPNGGVTGAPGGEKLFF TGTGCCAGCTCACCAAACGGTGGGGTGACAGGGGCCCCCGGTGGTGAAAAACTGTTTTTT NA 20 TRBD1 TRBJ1-4 TRBV18
CASSSRTSLQETQYF TGTGCCAGCAGCTCCCGAACTAGCCTCCAAGAGACCCAGTACTTC once 15 NA TRBJ2-5 TRBV7-9
CASSLGRQGHYEQYF TGTGCCAGCAGTTTAGGGCGACAGGGCCACTACGAGCAGTACTTC once 15 TRBD1 TRBJ2-7 TRBV27
CSASHSQGQNIQYF TGCAGTGCTAGTCACTCCCAGGGCCAAAATATTCAGTACTTC NA 14 NA TRBJ2-4 TRBV20-1
CASSFHTEQYF TGTGCCAGCAGTTTCCACACCGAGCAGTACTTC NA 11 NA TRBJ2-7 TRBV27
CASSTDRGLYNEQFF TGTGCCAGCAGTACGGACAGGGGGCTGTACAATGAGCAGTTCTTC NA 15 TRBD1 TRBJ2-1 TRBV6-5
CATSREGSGLYEQYF TGTGCCACCAGCAGAGAGGGGTCGGGACTCTACGAGCAGTACTTC NA 15 NA TRBJ2-7 TRBV15
CASSLGFRAQYF TGTGCCAGCAGCCTAGGTTTTCGGGCCCAGTACTTC NA 12 NA TRBJ2-5 TRBV6-5
CATRGGYEQYF TGTGCCACCAGGGGGGGCTACGAGCAGTACTTC NA 11 NA TRBJ2-7 TRBV6-6